These 27 T cell receptor beta chains were all obtained from the same sample, sequenced in a study of naive and memory T cell subsets. Both TRBC1 and TRBC2 were covered by a beta constant-region primer of two equimolar oligonucleotides. Ligated cDNA was amplified by four rounds of PCR with nested alpha and beta constant-region primers and SP2. One entry per CDR3 protein results from TCRdb running MiXCR on the UMI-ligation and nested PCR reads. This table holds fewer than 9,500 distinct CDR3 sequences, roughly 29% found once. Sequencing was done on a sample of CD8+ TEMRA cells from blood. Subset meaning: effector memory re-expressing CD45RA, CD45RA+ CD27-. The receptor source for this set is a human donor in good health.

In this sample, this clonotype turned up many times. A much more abundant neighbour one base away suggests this may be a read error. The rearrangement joins TRBV4-3 to TRBJ1-1; tentatively, D is TRBD1 (5 bases). Germline V gives CDR1 LGHNA, CDR2 YSLEER. The V and J ends lost 0 bases and 1 base respectively, with 9 bases between them. The CDR3 has 15 amino acids. The CDR3 nucleotides read TGCGCCAGCAGCCAAGAGCAGGGCAGGAACACTGAAGCTTTCTTT. It encodes CASSQEQGRNTEAFF.

The chain carries TRBV4-3 and TRBJ1-6, with D unresolved. Germline V gene sequence: CDR1 LGHNA, CDR2 YSLEER. The V and J ends lost 4 bases and 7 bases respectively, with 11 bases between them. The CDR3 is 14 residues long. The CDR3 loop is CASSLQARNSPLHF. The CDR3 DNA is TGCGCCAGCAGCCTCCAGGCAAGGAATTCACCCCTCCACTTT.

The chain joins TRBV12-3 or TRBV12-4 to TRBJ2-3, with D possibly matching TRBD2 (6 bases). The germline V and J ends were trimmed by 3 bases and 0 bases, with 10 bases remaining between them. This CDR3 is built from 15 residues. The CDR3 coding sequence is TGTGCCAGCAGTTTGGCGGGGTTCAGCACAGATACGCAGTATTTT. Protein sequence: CASSLAGFSTDTQYF.

This clonotype was recorded at least ten times. CDR3 DNA: TGTGCCAGCAGTGAAGGGACTAGCAGCACAGATACGCAGTATTTT. Encoded protein: CASSEGTSSTDTQYF. The rearrangement joins TRBV2 to TRBJ2-3; 8 bases agree with TRBD2. Per germline, CDR1 SNHLY and CDR2 FYNNEI. CDR3 size: 15 residues. J lost 0 bases, V lost 1 base, and 0 bases had no gene match.

Here the CDR3 DNA reads TGTGCCAGCAGCCACTACCCATCGGGAGCTATGGTCTCTGGGGCCAACGTCCTGACTTTC. Translated: CASSHYPSGAMVSGANVLTF. The chain has TRBV14 and TRBJ2-6; tentatively, D is TRBD2 (6 bases). CDR1 SGHDN and CDR2 FVKESK come from the germline V gene. The CDR3 runs to 20 residues. V was cut by 3 bases and J by 0 bases, with 21 bases left in between.

The rearrangement uses TRBV12-3 or TRBV12-4 and TRBJ1-2, with D possibly TRBD1 on 5 matching bases. The CDR3 is made up of 13 amino acids. V was cut by 7 bases and J by 7 bases, with 16 bases left in between. CDR3 sequence (DNA): TGTGCCAGCACCCTGGGGCCCGTGACTGGCTACACCTTC. This translates into CASTLGPVTGYTF.

This chain links TRBV10-3 with TRBJ1-5; 8 bases line up with TRBD1. The junction had 7 bases not matched to a gene; V was cut back by 2 bases and J by 4 bases. The CDR3 contains 16 residues. Germline V CDR1 and CDR2: ENHRY, SYGVKD. In nucleotides, the CDR3 is TGTGCCATCAGTGAGACTCAGACAGGGGCAAATCAGCCCCAGCATTTT. This codes for CAISETQTGANQPQHF.

This clonotype was observed a handful of times. The CDR3 loop is CASSRTEEAFF. The CDR3, as DNA: TGTGCCAGCAGTCGGACAGAAGAAGCTTTCTTT. The chain is built from TRBV13 and TRBJ1-1; the D gene is possibly TRBD1 (6 bases). The CDR3 runs 11 residues. V lost 6 bases, J lost 8 bases, and 10 bases lay in between. Per germline, CDR1 PRHDT and CDR2 FYEKMQ (reference sequence).

The chain couples TRBV27 to TRBJ2-7, with D possibly TRBD2 on 5 matching bases. The CDR3 extends over 11 amino acids. Germline CDR1 is MNHEY and CDR2 is SMNVEV (reference sequence). V shed 5 bases and J shed 3 bases, with 5 bases lying between them. The CDR3 here is CASSRGYEQYF. The CDR3 nucleotides read TGTGCCAGCAGTCGGGGCTACGAGCAGTACTTC.

This clonotype was seen many times. The chain employs TRBV30 and TRBJ1-2; TRBD1 is a possible D gene (5 bases). V dropped 4 bases and J dropped 4 bases, with 13 bases sitting between them. Germline CDR1 and CDR2: GTSNPN and SVGIG (reference sequence). The CDR3 sequence is 13 residues long. DNA for the CDR3: TGTGCCTGGATCAGGGACCTGAGCTATGGCTACACCTTC. Protein product: CAWIRDLSYGYTF.

This chain's CDR3 is CASQSPLAGRLNEQFF. The CDR3 DNA follows: TGTGCCAGCCAATCACCGTTAGCGGGTCGCCTCAATGAGCAGTTCTTC. The chain couples TRBV2 to TRBJ2-1; TRBD2 agrees at 7 bases. The CDR3 length is 16 residues. Germline trimming cut 8 bases from V and 6 bases from J; bases unmatched to any gene: 16. In germline, CDR1 is SNHLY, CDR2 FYNNEI.

CDR3 DNA sequence: TGTGCCAGCAGTCATAACGGACAAAGTAACTATGGCTACACCTTC. This translates into CASSHNGQSNYGYTF. The chain carries TRBV6-1 and TRBJ1-2, with D possibly matching TRBD1 (5 bases). The CDR3 sequence is 15 residues long. CDR1 and CDR2 from the germline V gene are MNHNS and SASEGT. Trimming stripped 5 bases from V and 1 base from J, with 14 bases between.

The V and J genes are TRBV7-2 and TRBJ2-3; 9 positions match TRBD2. Per germline, CDR1 SGHTA and CDR2 FQGNSA. V lost 3 bases and J lost 6; bases outside the gene matches: 13. CDR3 length equals 17 residues. The CDR3 DNA reads as TGTGCCAGCAGCTTCCGTGGCGGGGGGGTGCCGACGGATACGCAGTATTTT. This codes for CASSFRGGGVPTDTQYF.

DNA of the CDR3: TGTGCCAGCAGCCCGCCAGTGGGGGTTAATGAAAAACTGTTTTTT. Translation: CASSPPVGVNEKLFF. V usage is TRBV7-9 and J usage is TRBJ1-4; maybe TRBD1 (5 bases). V was pared by 5 bases and J by 4 bases, with 14 bases between. Germline CDR1 SEHNR, CDR2 FQNEAQ (reference sequence). The CDR3 loop spans 15 amino acids.

The chain uses TRBV19 and TRBJ1-2; D remains ambiguous. The germline CDR1 and CDR2 sequences are LNHDA and SQIVND (reference sequence). Deletions cut 3 bases from V and 4 bases from J, with 15 bases between. The CDR3 covers 15 residues. The CDR3 here is CASSIAPGSSYGYTF. The DNA of the CDR3 is TGTGCCAGTAGTATCGCCCCGGGGAGCAGCTATGGCTACACCTTC.

In its sample, this clonotype was seen a few times. The chain links TRBV6-2 or TRBV6-3 to TRBJ2-7; TRBD2 matches 14 bases. The V segment lost 2 bases and the J segment 2 bases; nucleotides outside the gene matches: 5. The CDR3 extends over 17 amino acids. Germline assignment: CDR1 MNHEY and CDR2 SVGEGT. The CDR3 coding sequence is TGTGCCAGCAGTTACGGGACTAGCGGGAGTCGGGCCTACGAGCAGTACTTC. Translation: CASSYGTSGSRAYEQYF.

In this sample, this clonotype turned up a few times. The rearrangement uses TRBV6-2 or TRBV6-3 and TRBJ1-1; no clear D gene. Germline CDR1 MNHEY, CDR2 SVGEGT. Between the trimmed V and J ends, which lost 2 bases and 4 bases, there was a span of 2 bases. The CDR3 is 11 amino acids. CDR3 DNA: TGTGCCAGCAGTTACCTCACTGAAGCTTTCTTT. Protein sequence: CASSYLTEAFF.

This clonotype was seen at least ten times. This sequence may be a read error, since a much larger clone differs from it by one base. V usage is TRBV4-3 and J usage is TRBJ2-5, with D possibly being TRBD1 (7 bases). Germline CDR1 and CDR2: LGHNA and YSLEER. V shed 0 bases and J shed 5 bases, with 13 bases lying between them. The CDR3 runs to 15 residues. The CDR3 coding sequence is TGCGCCAGCAGCCAAGAGCAGGGGGGAGATGAGACCCAGTACTTC. Protein sequence: CASSQEQGGDETQYF.

J is TRBJ2-5 and V is TRBV13; 7 bases match TRBD2. The CDR3 runs to 15 residues. In germline, CDR1 is PRHDT, CDR2 FYEKMQ (reference sequence). The trim removed 5 bases at V and 5 bases at J, leaving 11 bases unmatched. The CDR3 DNA sequence: TGTGCCAGCAGCCCCACAGCGGGATCGTGGGAGACCCAGTACTTC. Encoded protein: CASSPTAGSWETQYF.

V gene TRBV7-6 combines with J gene TRBJ2-6, with D maybe TRBD2 (7 bases). Germline V lookup: CDR1 SGHVS, CDR2 FNYEAQ. V dropped 5 bases and J dropped 4 bases, with 24 bases sitting between them. The CDR3 sequence is 19 residues long. The CDR3 spells CASSPRGEGDVGGANVLTF. CDR3 nucleotides: TGTGCCAGCAGCCCCCGGGGGGAGGGGGACGTCGGGGGGGCCAACGTCCTGACTTTC.

The chain couples TRBV6-1 to TRBJ2-5; 10 bases are a match to TRBD2. V gave up 0 bases and J gave up 2 bases; unmatched junction bases: 0. The CDR3 spans 15 residues. Germline-derived CDR1 and CDR2 are MNHNS and SASEGT. The CDR3 DNA reads TGTGCCAGCAGTGAAGCAGCGGGGGGGCAAGAGACCCAGTACTTC. Translated: CASSEAAGGQETQYF.

The chain has TRBV3-1 and TRBJ1-5; D remains ambiguous. This CDR3 region has 17 residues. CDR1 and CDR2 (germline): LGHDT, YNNKEL (reference sequence). V lost 6 bases to trimming and J lost 0 bases, with 18 bases between them. The chain's CDR3 is CASSVGLHLDSNQPQHF. DNA for the CDR3: TGTGCCAGCAGTGTTGGTTTACACCTCGATAGCAATCAGCCCCAGCATTTT.

The chain recombines TRBV20-1 with TRBJ1-5; D remains ambiguous. Germline V gene lookup returns CDR1 DFQATT and CDR2 SNEGSKA (reference sequence). The CDR3 is 13 amino acids. Trimming left V 3 bases short and J 0 bases short, with 6 bases between. CDR3: CSASGDSNQPQHF. CDR3 sequence (DNA): TGCAGTGCTAGTGGGGATAGCAATCAGCCCCAGCATTTT.

The chain uses TRBV5-4 and TRBJ2-7; D tentatively reads TRBD1 or TRBD2 (5 bases each). V was shortened by 4 bases and J by 2 bases, with 13 bases between the two germline ends. The CDR3 is 14 residues long. CDR1 SGHNT and CDR2 YYREEE come from the germline V gene (reference sequence). This chain's CDR3 is CASSPGPGTYEQYF. In DNA form, the CDR3 reads TGTGCCAGCAGCCCGGGACCCGGGACCTACGAGCAGTACTTC.

The genes are TRBV5-4 and TRBJ1-1, with 7 nucleotides matching TRBD1. The germline V gene has CDR1 SGHNT and CDR2 YYREEE (reference sequence). The CDR3 extends over 14 amino acids. J lost 3 bases, V lost 4 bases, and 6 bases had no gene match. Written as DNA, the CDR3 is TGTGCCAGCAGCCTACGAGGGACAGACACTGAAGCTTTCTTT. It yields the protein CASSLRGTDTEAFF.

The gene calls are TRBV4-1 and TRBJ1-1, with D maybe TRBD1 (6 bases). CDR3 size: 13 residues. V lost 6 bases, J lost 1 base, and 9 bases lay in between. From germline, CDR1 is MGHRA and CDR2 YSYEKL. The CDR3 loop reads CASSWTENTEAFF. The CDR3 DNA sequence: TGCGCCAGCAGTTGGACAGAGAACACTGAAGCTTTCTTT.

This clonotype counts as medium-sized. The rearrangement uses TRBV4-3 and TRBJ1-2, with D unclear. CDR1 is LGHNA, CDR2 YSLEER, per germline. CDR3 length: 16 residues. V was shortened by 0 bases and J by 2 bases, with 13 bases between the two germline ends. The CDR3 nucleotides read TGCGCCAGCAGCCAAGAAGTAGACCGACCCAACTATGGCTACACCTTC. This encodes CASSQEVDRPNYGYTF.